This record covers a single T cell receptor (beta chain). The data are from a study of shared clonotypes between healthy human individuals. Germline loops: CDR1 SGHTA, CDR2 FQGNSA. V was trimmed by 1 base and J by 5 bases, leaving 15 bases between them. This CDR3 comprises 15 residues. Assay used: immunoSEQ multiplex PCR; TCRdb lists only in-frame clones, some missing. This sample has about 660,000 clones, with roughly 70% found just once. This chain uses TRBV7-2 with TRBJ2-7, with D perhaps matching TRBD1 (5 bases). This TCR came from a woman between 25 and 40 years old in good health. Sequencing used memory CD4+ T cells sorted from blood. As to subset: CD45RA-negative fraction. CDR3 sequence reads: CASSLVVAGLHEQYF. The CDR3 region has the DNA TGTGCCAGCAGCTTAGTAGTCGCAGGGCTCCACGAGCAGTACTTC.